Shown below are 21 T cell receptor beta chains from a single sample sequenced in a study of T cells after yellow fever vaccination. TCRdb passed the 5' RACE reads through MiXCR, listing each CDR3 protein once. The sample shows around 350,000 distinct CDR3 sequences, under 14% of them seen only once. This sample comprised PBMCs, obtained on the day of the first yellow fever vaccination. These receptors were taken from a man between 18 and 29 years old who received the YFV17D yellow fever vaccine.

This CDR3 is CASSFLGTGRGTEAFF. The CDR3 DNA reads as TGTGCCAGCAGCTTTTTAGGGACAGGGCGTGGCACTGAAGCTTTCTTT. The genes are TRBV5-5 and TRBJ1-1; 9 positions match TRBD1. V lost 2 bases and J lost 4; bases outside the gene matches: 9. Germline assignment: CDR1 SGHKS and CDR2 YYEKEE (reference sequence). The CDR3 totals 16 residues.

The chain couples TRBV27 to TRBJ1-2; weak D call: TRBD1 (5 bases). Germline CDR1 MNHEY, CDR2 SMNVEV (reference sequence). Trimming took off 0 bases at V and 7 bases at J, with 18 bases between the two ends. This CDR3 is built from 16 residues. CDR3 loop: CASSLSPAAVGGGYTF. CDR3 coding DNA: TGTGCCAGCAGTTTATCCCCAGCAGCAGTTGGGGGTGGCTACACCTTC.

A few counts support this clonotype. The rearrangement links TRBV24-1 to TRBJ1-5; D call uncertain. CDR3 length: 15 amino acids. Germline V gives CDR1 KGHDR, CDR2 SFDVKD. V lost 5 bases to trimming and J lost 5 bases, with 15 bases between them. The CDR3 bases are TGTGCCACCAGTGTTATCCGGCCCCACTATCAGCCCCAGCATTTT. Its translation: CATSVIRPHYQPQHF.

The chain carries TRBV6-1 and TRBJ2-3; D possibly corresponds to TRBD1 (5 bases). This CDR3 is built from 15 residues. Between the trimmed V and J ends, which lost 7 bases and 2 bases, there was a span of 16 bases. Per germline, CDR1 MNHNS and CDR2 SASEGT. In DNA form, the CDR3 reads TGTGCCAGCATTCCAGGGCTGTACTACACAGATACGCAGTATTTT. It codes for CASIPGLYYTDTQYF.

This chain links TRBV11-2 with TRBJ2-3, with D unclear. This CDR3 has 17 amino acids. The V and J ends lost 0 bases and 1 base respectively, with 14 bases between them. Germline V lookup: CDR1 SGHAT, CDR2 FQNNGV. CDR3 coding DNA: TGTGCCAGCAGCTTAGAGTACTTGGTACGGGGCACAGATACGCAGTATTTT. It translates to CASSLEYLVRGTDTQYF.

This clonotype has only a few counts. V is TRBV7-2 and J is TRBJ2-2, with D uncertain. The CDR3 has 11 residues. Trimming took 3 bases from V and 9 from J, leaving 5 bases between them. Germline V CDR1 and CDR2: SGHTA, FQGNSA. The CDR3 loop is CASSFSRELFF. The CDR3 coding sequence is TGTGCCAGCAGCTTTTCCCGGGAGCTGTTTTTT.

This clonotype was counted only a few times. The chain is built from TRBV30 and TRBJ1-1, with D unresolved. V lost 4 bases, J lost 10 bases, and 19 bases lay in between. Germline lookup yields CDR1 GTSNPN and CDR2 SVGIG (reference sequence). This CDR3 comprises 13 residues. The CDR3 DNA reads as TGTGCCTGGAATGGTATTAGTAGCCTGATAGCTTTCTTT. Its protein product is CAWNGISSLIAFF.

This clonotype was seen a few times. The chain is built from TRBV6-5 and TRBJ1-2; 11 bases line up with TRBD1. Germline CDR1 and CDR2: MNHEY and SVGAGI. Trimming at V came to 0 bases and at J to 8 bases, leaving 8 bases not matched to a gene. This CDR3 region has 16 residues. This CDR3 is CASSYSRGQGAVGYTF. For the CDR3, the DNA is TGTGCCAGCAGTTACTCGAGAGGACAGGGGGCTGTAGGCTACACCTTC.

This sequence joins TRBV7-9 and TRBJ1-2; 7 bases match TRBD1. Germline values: CDR1 SEHNR, CDR2 FQNEAQ (reference sequence). The CDR3 sequence is 12 residues long. The V gene end was trimmed by 7 bases and the J gene end by 8 bases; junction bases not matched to a gene: 7. As DNA, the CDR3 is TGTGCCAGCATGACAGGGCCCATGGGCTACACCTTC. It encodes CASMTGPMGYTF.

The chain couples TRBV7-9 to TRBJ1-5; D remains ambiguous. Germline values: CDR1 SEHNR, CDR2 FQNEAQ (reference sequence). The CDR3 totals 13 residues. V lost 3 bases and J lost 6, with 9 bases in between. The CDR3 loop reads CASSFDRFQPQHF. CDR3 bases: TGTGCCAGCAGCTTCGACCGTTTTCAGCCCCAGCATTTT. Complete variable domain (other parts from reference TRBV7-9 and TRBJ1-5): DTGVSQNPRHKITKRGQNVTFRCDPISEHNRLYWYRQTLGQGPEFLTYFQNEAQLEKSRLLSDRFSAERPKGSFSTLEIQRTEQGDSAMYLCASSFDRFQPQHFGDGTRLSIL.

This clonotype was seen more than once but under ten times. This chain uses TRBV7-2 with TRBJ2-1; TRBD2 matches 8 bases. Germline assignment: CDR1 SGHTA and CDR2 FQGNSA. Trimming took 2 bases from V and 6 from J; bases not matched to a gene: 9. The CDR3 sequence is 16 residues long. CDR3 bases: TGTGCCAGCAGCTTAAAAGGGGCTAGCGGGCTCAATGAGCAGTTCTTC. Protein sequence: CASSLKGASGLNEQFF.

The sample holds a few counts of this clonotype. The CDR3 sequence is CASSFGADYTF. DNA of the CDR3: TGTGCCAGCAGTTTCGGGGCGGACTACACCTTC. V gene TRBV12-3 or TRBV12-4 combines with J gene TRBJ1-2, with D possibly matching TRBD1 (5 bases). The CDR3 has 11 amino acids. The V end was cut by 3 bases, the J end by 10 bases, with 9 bases between.

The chain links TRBV10-3 to TRBJ2-2; D is perhaps TRBD1 (5 bases). Germline CDR1 ENHRY, CDR2 SYGVKD. CDR3 length: 15 amino acids. The V and J ends lost 6 bases and 0 bases respectively, with 11 bases between them. The CDR3: CAIRATTANTGELFF. In nucleotides, the CDR3 is TGTGCCATCAGAGCCACGACAGCGAACACCGGGGAGCTGTTTTTT.

The gene calls are TRBV29-1 and TRBJ1-2, with TRBD1 matching 7 bases. The CDR3 totals 14 residues. Germline lookup yields CDR1 SQVTM and CDR2 ANQGSEA. The trim removed 5 bases at V and 7 bases at J, leaving 13 bases unmatched. CDR3 coding DNA: TGCAGCGTTCCTAAAGCGGGGCAGGGGGGTGGCTACACCTTC. This encodes CSVPKAGQGGGYTF.

Note on this clonotype: A much larger clone differs from this one at a single base, so this may be a read error. The V and J genes are TRBV6-4 and TRBJ2-3; D not resolved. Trimming removed 2 bases from V and 1 base from J, with 1 base in between. The length of the CDR3 is 12 residues. Germline lookup yields CDR1 MRHNA and CDR2 SNTAGT. CDR3 amino acids: CASSDGTDTQYF. The CDR3 coding sequence is TGTGCCAGCAGTGACGGCACAGATACGCAGTATTTT.

The chain employs TRBV19 and TRBJ1-4; a possible D gene is TRBD1 (6 bases). Trimming stripped 10 bases from V and 7 bases from J, with 19 bases between. The germline CDR1 and CDR2 sequences are LNHDA and SQIVND (reference sequence). The CDR3 spans 14 residues. DNA for the CDR3: TGTGCCACCCACCCGGGGGCGCGGACTGAAAAACTGTTTTTT. Translation gives CATHPGARTEKLFF.

This clonotype has at least ten counts. Written as DNA, the CDR3 is TGTGCCAGCAGTCAACCTGGACGGGACGGGGCAGAGACCCAGTACTTC. Its translation: CASSQPGRDGAETQYF. The V call is TRBV6-1, the J call TRBJ2-5; D assignment may be TRBD1 or TRBD2 (5 bases each). The CDR3 contains 16 residues. Per the germline V gene, CDR1 is MNHNS and CDR2 is SASEGT. The V end lost 5 bases, the J end lost 4 bases, and 20 bases lay between the germline ends.

This clonotype was detected only a few times. This chain links TRBV11-1 with TRBJ1-6, with 7 bases matching TRBD1. Germline V gene data show CDR1 as SGHAT and CDR2 as FQDESV (reference sequence). The length of the CDR3 is 18 residues. V was clipped by 5 bases and J by 5 bases; unmatched bases: 15. The CDR3 loop is CASSRPGQSVLDNSPLHF. In DNA, the CDR3 is TGTGCCAGCAGCCGGCCGGGACAGTCAGTCTTGGATAATTCACCCCTCCACTTT.

This clonotype has just a few counts. The J gene is TRBJ2-1, the V gene TRBV4-2, with TRBD2 matching 12 bases. Germline CDR1 is LGHNA and CDR2 is YNFKEQ. V lost 4 bases to trimming and J lost 8 bases; unmatched junction nucleotides: 9. CDR3 length: 16 amino acids. DNA of the CDR3: TGTGCCAGCAGCCCGAGGGGGACTAGCGGGTCCGATGAGCAGTTCTTC. Translation gives CASSPRGTSGSDEQFF.

The chain employs TRBV15 and TRBJ2-3; no clear D. Germline CDR1 reads LNHNV; CDR2 reads YYDKDF (reference sequence). The CDR3 is made up of 15 amino acids. The V end was cut by 0 bases, the J end by 3 bases, with 10 bases between. The CDR3 region is CATSRDIASTDTQYF. DNA of the CDR3: TGTGCCACCAGCAGAGATATCGCATCGACAGATACGCAGTATTTT.

The chain is built from TRBV20-1 and TRBJ2-7; 7 nucleotides agree with TRBD2. J lost 2 bases, V lost 1 base, and 8 bases had no gene match. The CDR3 has 15 residues. Germline CDR1 and CDR2: DFQATT and SNEGSKA (reference sequence). CDR3 protein: CSARVGGEGPYEQYF. The CDR3 nucleotides read TGCAGTGCTAGAGTTGGCGGGGAGGGACCCTACGAGCAGTACTTC.